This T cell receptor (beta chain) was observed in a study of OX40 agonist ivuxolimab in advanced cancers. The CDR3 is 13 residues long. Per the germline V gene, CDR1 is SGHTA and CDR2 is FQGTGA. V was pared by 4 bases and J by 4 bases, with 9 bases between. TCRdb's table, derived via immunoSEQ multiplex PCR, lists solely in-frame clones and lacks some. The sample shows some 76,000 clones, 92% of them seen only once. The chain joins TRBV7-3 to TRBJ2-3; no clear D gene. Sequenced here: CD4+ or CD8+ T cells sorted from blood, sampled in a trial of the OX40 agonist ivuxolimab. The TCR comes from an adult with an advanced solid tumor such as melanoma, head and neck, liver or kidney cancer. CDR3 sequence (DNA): TGTGCCAGCAGCTCAAACGTCGCAGATACGCAGTATTTT. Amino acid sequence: CASSSNVADTQYF.